This T cell receptor (beta chain) was obtained from a study of cytomegalovirus exposure and HLA in healthy donors. A word on this clone: Its antigen is as yet unknown.

The CDR3 has 15 amino acids. In germline, CDR1 is SGHTS, CDR2 YDEGEE. Trimming took off 4 bases at V and 1 base at J, with 11 bases between the two ends. Primers: 60 Vbeta forward and 13 Jbeta reverse. The data were produced by immunoSEQ multiplex PCR, yet TCRdb's version contains in-frame clones alone and is incomplete. The data show 90,000 to 120,000 clones, around 75% seen once. Study-wide results and caveats: TCR association rates varied by HLA locus in a later analysis, with DRB1 highest and HLA-C lowest.

What was sequenced was PBMCs. This TCR came from a male donor in good health and CMV-seropositive. V gene TRBV5-8 combines with J gene TRBJ2-2; TRBD1 might be the D (5 bases). As DNA, the CDR3 is TGTGCCAGCAGCCGGCGGCAGGGGAACACCGGGGAGCTGTTTTTT. Its protein is CASSRRQGNTGELFF.